This T cell receptor beta chain was found in a study of graft-versus-host responses after intestinal transplantation. Study-level background: Tacrolimus and steroids were given for roughly 3 years to all recipients after anti-thymocyte globulin induction.

Per the germline V gene, CDR1 is GTSNPN and CDR2 is SVGIG (reference sequence). This CDR3 is built from 10 residues. V was cut by 4 bases and J by 8 bases, with 6 bases left in between. About this clone: The antigen is not known.

Data came from immunoSEQ multiplex PCR; TCRdb stores just in-frame clones and leaves some out. The sample has under 30,000 clones; 85% to 95% are singletons. Broader study findings: With peak circulating GvH clone levels came an association with early post-transplant HvG declines. Allografts of one patient group, those with graft-donor T cell macrochimerism, had high graft-versus-host to host-versus-graft clonal ratios. Present in recipient marrow, GvH clones included some that appeared first in ileum or blood.

The sequenced sample was PBMCs, obtained 39 to 40 days after intestinal transplant. This TCR was recovered from a human patient who received an intestinal transplant, so some T cells may come from the graft donor. V gene TRBV30 combines with J gene TRBJ2-1; D call uncertain. The CDR3 sequence: CAWMYDEQFF. The CDR3, as DNA: TGTGCCTGGATGTACGATGAGCAGTTCTTC.